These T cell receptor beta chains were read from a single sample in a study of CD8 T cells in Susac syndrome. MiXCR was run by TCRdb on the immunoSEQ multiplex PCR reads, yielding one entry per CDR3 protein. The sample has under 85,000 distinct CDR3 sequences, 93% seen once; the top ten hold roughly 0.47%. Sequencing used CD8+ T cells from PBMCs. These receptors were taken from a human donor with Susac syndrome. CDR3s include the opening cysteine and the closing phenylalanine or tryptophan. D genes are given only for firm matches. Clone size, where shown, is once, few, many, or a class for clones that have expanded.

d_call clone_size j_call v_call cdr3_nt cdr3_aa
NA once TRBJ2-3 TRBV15 TGTGCCACCAGCGGACGTGGGGGAGATACGCAGTATTTT CATSGRGGDTQYF
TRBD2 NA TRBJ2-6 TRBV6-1 TGTGCCAGCAGCCGCGGACTAGCGGGAGGCTTCTCTGGGGCCAACGTCCTGACTTTC CASSRGLAGGFSGANVLTF
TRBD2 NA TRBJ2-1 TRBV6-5 TGTGCCAGCAGACTCGATGGACGGCTAGCGGGGGGAAATGAGCAGTTCTTC CASRLDGRLAGGNEQFF
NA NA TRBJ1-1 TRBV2 TGTGCCAGCAGTGTTACTAAGGACCGGGACGCTTTCTTT CASSVTKDRDAFF
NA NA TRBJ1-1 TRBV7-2 TGTGCCAGCAGCTTAAAACTCGCTGAAGCTTTCTTT CASSLKLAEAFF
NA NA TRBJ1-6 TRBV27 TGTGCCAGCAGTTTAATCGGGGGTGGCAATAATTCACCCCTCCACTTT CASSLIGGGNNSPLHF
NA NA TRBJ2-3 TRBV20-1 TGCAGTGCTGAAGACATCAGTAGCACAGATACGCAGTATTTT CSAEDISSTDTQYF
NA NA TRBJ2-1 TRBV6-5 TGTGCCAGCAGTTCCAGGGGTCTAATCTACAATGAGCAGTTCTTC CASSSRGLIYNEQFF
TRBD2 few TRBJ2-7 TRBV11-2 TGTGCCAGCAGCTTGGATCCGGGACTAGCGGGACGGGACGGGAAGCAGTACTTC CASSLDPGLAGRDGKQYF
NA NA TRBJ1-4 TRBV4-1 TGCGCCAGCAGCCCATCTGGAGAAAAACTGTTTTTT CASSPSGEKLFF
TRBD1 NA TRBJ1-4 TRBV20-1 TGCAGTGCCCCAGACAGGGGGAATGAAAAACTGTTTTTT CSAPDRGNEKLFF
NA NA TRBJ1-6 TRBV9 TGTGCCAGCAGCGTGGGTTTCAAAGATTCACCCCTCCACTTT CASSVGFKDSPLHF
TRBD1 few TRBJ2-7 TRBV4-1 TGCGCCAGCAGCCAAGGCCGGGGACAGATTTACGAGCAGTACTTC CASSQGRGQIYEQYF
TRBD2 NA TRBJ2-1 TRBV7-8 TGTGCCAGCAGCTTAGCGCGGCTAGCGGATTACAATGAGCAGTTCTTC CASSLARLADYNEQFF
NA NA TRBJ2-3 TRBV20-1 TGCAGTGCCCACCGGGACTCCAACACAGATACGCAGTATTTT CSAHRDSNTDTQYF
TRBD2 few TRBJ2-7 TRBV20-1 TGCAGTGCTAGAGGCGGCGGGCGGGGGGACTACTACGAGCAGTACTTC CSARGGGRGDYYEQYF
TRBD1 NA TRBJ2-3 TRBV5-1 TGCGCCAGCAGCTCAGGGGGAAGGGGGCGATTCACAGATACGCAGTATTTT CASSSGGRGRFTDTQYF
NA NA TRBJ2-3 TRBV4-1 TGCGCCAGCAGCCAAGGTGAGAGGATCACAGATACGCAGTATTTT CASSQGERITDTQYF
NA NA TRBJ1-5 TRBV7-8 TGTGCCAGCAGCCCCTATGGCGGGGTCAATCAGCCCCAGCATTTT CASSPYGGVNQPQHF
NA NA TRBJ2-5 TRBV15 TGTGCCACCAGCAGAGATCGCGCAGGGATTTGGGAGACCCAGTACTTC CATSRDRAGIWETQYF
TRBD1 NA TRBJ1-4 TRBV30 TGTGCCTGGAGTGCCCAGGGGGCAGGTGAAAAACTGTTTTTT CAWSAQGAGEKLFF
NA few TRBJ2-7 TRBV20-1 TGCAGTGCAAAAGACGGACTCTACGAGCAGTACTTC CSAKDGLYEQYF
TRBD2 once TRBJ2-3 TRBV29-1 TGCAGCGTTGATACTAGCGGGAGGGCAGATACGCAGTATTTT CSVDTSGRADTQYF
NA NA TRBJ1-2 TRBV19 TGTGCCAGTAGTAACCTCGCTAACTATGGCTACACCTTC CASSNLANYGYTF
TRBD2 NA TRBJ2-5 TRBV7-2 TGTGCCAGCAGCGGAAATCCGGGACTAGCGGGAGAGTATGAGACCCAGTACTTC CASSGNPGLAGEYETQYF
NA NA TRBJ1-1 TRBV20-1 TGCAGTGCGAACCGCATGAACACTGAAGCTTTCTTT CSANRMNTEAFF
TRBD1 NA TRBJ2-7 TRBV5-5 TGTGCCAGCAGCGGGACCAGACAGGGCCACGAGCAGTACTTC CASSGTRQGHEQYF
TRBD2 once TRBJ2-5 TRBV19 TGTGCCAGTAGTATCTGCCCCTGGCGCACTAGCGGGAGGGCCGGGGGTAAAGAGACCCAGTACTTC CASSICPWRTSGRAGGKETQYF
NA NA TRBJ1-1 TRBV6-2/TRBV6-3 TGTGCCAGCAGTTACGGCAGGAAGGCTGAAGCTTTCTTT CASSYGRKAEAFF
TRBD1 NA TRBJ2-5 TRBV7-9 TGTGCCAGCAGCAACACGGTTAGGGGGCGAGAGACCCAGTACTTC CASSNTVRGRETQYF
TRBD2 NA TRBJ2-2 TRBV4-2 TGTGCCAGCAGCCAAGCGCTAGCGGCTCACACCGGGGAGCTGTTTTTT CASSQALAAHTGELFF